This TCR beta chain was captured in a study of beta chain features in type 1 diabetes. The wider study: The study found patients and healthy donors alike in age, gender and cell yields. Study-wide findings and caveats: Researchers caution that PCR might favor shorter templates, equally among patients and controls. Naive, central memory and Treg TCRB repertoires appeared more alike in patients than in healthy donors.

Germline values: CDR1 SGHVS, CDR2 FQNEAQ. This CDR3 comprises 17 residues. Trimming stripped 3 bases from V and 4 bases from J, with 18 bases between. All sorted populations exceeded 95% purity. All of the isolated RNA was reverse transcribed, so expressed TCRB transcripts were sequenced. Produced via immunoSEQ multiplex PCR; TCRdb's table is partial and in-frame only. The sample includes 120,000 to 150,000 clones, about 44% of them seen just once. Details on this clone: No antigen is known for it.

This receptor was taken from a man younger than 35 in good health. This rearrangement joins TRBV7-8 to TRBJ2-2, with a weak D call TRBD2 (6 bases). The sequenced sample consisted of Tregs from blood. CDR3 residues: CASSFWLGGRGTGELFF. The CDR3, as DNA: TGTGCCAGCAGCTTTTGGCTGGGAGGCCGGGGCACCGGGGAGCTGTTTTTT. Combining the CDR3 with reference TRBV7-8 and TRBJ2-2 gives the whole variable domain GAGVSQSPRYKVAKRGQDVALRCDPISGHVSLFWYQQALGQGPEFLTYFQNEAQLDKSGLPSDRFFAERPEGSVSTLKIQRTQQEDSAVYLCASSFWLGGRGTGELFFGEGSRLTVL.